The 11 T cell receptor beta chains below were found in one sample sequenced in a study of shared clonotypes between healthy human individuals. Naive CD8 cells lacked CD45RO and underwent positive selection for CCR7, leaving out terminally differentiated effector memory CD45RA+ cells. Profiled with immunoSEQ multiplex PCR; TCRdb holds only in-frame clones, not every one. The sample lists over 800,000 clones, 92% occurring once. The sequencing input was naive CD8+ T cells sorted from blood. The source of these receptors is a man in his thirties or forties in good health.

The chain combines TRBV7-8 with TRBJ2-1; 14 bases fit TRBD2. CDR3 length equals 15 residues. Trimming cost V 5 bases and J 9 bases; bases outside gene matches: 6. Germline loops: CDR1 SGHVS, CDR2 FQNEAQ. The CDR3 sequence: CASSRPGLAGVEQFF. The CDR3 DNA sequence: TGTGCCAGCAGCCGGCCGGGACTAGCGGGAGTTGAGCAGTTCTTC. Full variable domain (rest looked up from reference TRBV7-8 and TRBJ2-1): GAGVSQSPRYKVAKRGQDVALRCDPISGHVSLFWYQQALGQGPEFLTYFQNEAQLDKSGLPSDRFFAERPEGSVSTLKIQRTQQEDSAVYLCASSRPGLAGVEQFFGPGTRLTVL.

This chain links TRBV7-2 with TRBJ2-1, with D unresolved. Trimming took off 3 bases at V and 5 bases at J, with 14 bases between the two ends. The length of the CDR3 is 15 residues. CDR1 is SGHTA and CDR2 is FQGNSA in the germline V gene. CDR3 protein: CASSFLIEGNNEQFF. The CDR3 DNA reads TGTGCCAGCAGCTTTTTAATCGAAGGGAACAATGAGCAGTTCTTC.

CDR3 sequence (DNA): TGTGCCAGCAGCTGGGACTCCGGGACAGAGTCCTACGAGCAGTACTTC. This gives the protein CASSWDSGTESYEQYF. The chain employs TRBV7-9 and TRBJ2-7; tentative D call: TRBD1 (7 bases). V was trimmed by 4 bases and J by 1 base, leaving 17 bases between them. The germline V gene has CDR1 SEHNR and CDR2 FQNEAQ (reference sequence). CDR3 length: 16 amino acids.

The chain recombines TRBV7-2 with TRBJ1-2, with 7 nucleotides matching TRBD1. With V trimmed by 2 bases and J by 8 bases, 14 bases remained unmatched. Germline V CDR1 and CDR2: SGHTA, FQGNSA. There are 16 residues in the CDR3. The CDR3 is CASSLLGGDFGQGYTF. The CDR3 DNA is TGTGCCAGCAGCTTACTAGGGGGCGATTTTGGTCAGGGCTACACCTTC.

CDR3 coding DNA: TGTGCCAGCAGCTTCAAATTTAACGGTGACGAGCAGTACTTC. This encodes CASSFKFNGDEQYF. The chain links TRBV5-4 to TRBJ2-7; D not resolved. This CDR3 has 14 residues. Germline-derived CDR1 and CDR2 are SGHNT and YYREEE (reference sequence). V was shortened by 2 bases and J by 5 bases, with 14 bases between the two germline ends.

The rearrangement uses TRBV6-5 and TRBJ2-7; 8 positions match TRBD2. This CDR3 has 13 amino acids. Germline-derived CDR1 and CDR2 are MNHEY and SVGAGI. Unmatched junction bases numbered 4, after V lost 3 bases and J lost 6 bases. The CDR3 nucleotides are TGTGCCAGCAGTTATCAAAGCGGGAGCGAGCAGTACTTC. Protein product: CASSYQSGSEQYF.

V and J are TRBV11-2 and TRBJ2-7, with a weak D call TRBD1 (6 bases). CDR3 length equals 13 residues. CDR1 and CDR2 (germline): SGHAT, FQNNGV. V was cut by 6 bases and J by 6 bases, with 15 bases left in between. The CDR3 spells CASSRGHPGEQYF. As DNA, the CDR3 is TGTGCCAGCAGTCGGGGACATCCAGGCGAGCAGTACTTC.

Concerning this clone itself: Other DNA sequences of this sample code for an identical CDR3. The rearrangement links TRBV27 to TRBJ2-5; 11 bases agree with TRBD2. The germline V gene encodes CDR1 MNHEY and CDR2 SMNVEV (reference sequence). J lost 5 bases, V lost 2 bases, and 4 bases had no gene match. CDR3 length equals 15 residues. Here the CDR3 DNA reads TGTGCCAGCAGTTTACTAGCGGGAGGAGGGGAGACCCAGTACTTC. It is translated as CASSLLAGGGETQYF.

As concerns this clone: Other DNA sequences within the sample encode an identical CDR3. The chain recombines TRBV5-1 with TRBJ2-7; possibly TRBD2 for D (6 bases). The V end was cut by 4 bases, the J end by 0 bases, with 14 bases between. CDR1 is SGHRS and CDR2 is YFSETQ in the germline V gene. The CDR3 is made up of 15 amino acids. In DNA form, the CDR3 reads TGCGCCAGCAGCCGACTAGAGGAGAGCTCCTACGAGCAGTACTTC. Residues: CASSRLEESSYEQYF.

The CDR3 reads CASSYGQGISYEQYF. The CDR3 region has the DNA TGTGCCAGCAGTTATGGACAGGGAATATCCTACGAGCAGTACTTC. This chain uses TRBV27 with TRBJ2-7, with TRBD1 identical over 8 bases. CDR1 and CDR2 (germline): MNHEY, SMNVEV (reference sequence). This CDR3 comprises 15 residues. V was pared by 4 bases and J by 1 base, with 6 bases of the junction left unmatched.

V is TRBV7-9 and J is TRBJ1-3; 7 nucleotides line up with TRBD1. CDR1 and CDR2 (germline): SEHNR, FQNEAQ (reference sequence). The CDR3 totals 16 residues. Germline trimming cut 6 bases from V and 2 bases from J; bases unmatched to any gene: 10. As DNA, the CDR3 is TGTGCCAGCAGGCCCCCAGGGGGGGCGCCTGGAAACACCATATATTTT. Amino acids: CASRPPGGAPGNTIYF.